Listed below are T cell receptor beta chains from one sample, sequenced in a study of T cell responses to AZD1222 COVID-19 vaccine. Clones were read by immunoSEQ multiplex PCR, and TCRdb kept only the in-frame ones, dropping some. The sample records 100,000 to 150,000 clones, roughly 89% being singletons. The source material was peripheral blood, sampled on day 0 of AZD1222 vaccination. The receptors originated from an adult in good health. Both conserved end residues are part of each CDR3. The order of the fields is clone size, V gene, D gene, J gene, CDR3 protein, CDR3 DNA. D genes are given only for firm matches. Some rows have no size entry. The others give once, few or many, or a class for an expanded clone.

clone_size: .; v_call: TRBV28; d_call: .; j_call: TRBJ2-5; cdr3_aa: CASSLLSRTGQETQYF; cdr3_nt: TGTGCCAGCAGTTTATTATCCAGAACTGGTCAAGAGACCCAGTACTTC
clone_size: .; v_call: TRBV12-3/TRBV12-4; d_call: TRBD1; j_call: TRBJ1-4; cdr3_aa: CASSGTVEKLFF; cdr3_nt: TGTGCCAGCAGTGGGACAGTTGAAAAACTGTTTTTT
clone_size: .; v_call: TRBV27; d_call: TRBD1; j_call: TRBJ1-2; cdr3_aa: CASSPLLRGNYGYTF; cdr3_nt: TGTGCCAGCAGTCCACTGCTCAGGGGGAATTATGGCTACACCTTC
clone_size: once; v_call: TRBV6-6; d_call: .; j_call: TRBJ2-7; cdr3_aa: CASSLAGSYEQYF; cdr3_nt: TGTGCCAGCAGTTTGGCAGGCTCCTACGAGCAGTACTTC
clone_size: few; v_call: TRBV2; d_call: TRBD1; j_call: TRBJ1-1; cdr3_aa: CASRTRGRTEAFF; cdr3_nt: TGTGCCAGCAGGACCAGGGGGAGGACTGAAGCTTTCTTT
clone_size: .; v_call: TRBV2; d_call: .; j_call: TRBJ2-7; cdr3_aa: CASRSGTNYEQYF; cdr3_nt: TGTGCCAGCAGGTCCGGGACAAACTACGAGCAGTACTTC
clone_size: few; v_call: TRBV27; d_call: TRBD1; j_call: TRBJ2-7; cdr3_aa: CASKTGTSYEQYF; cdr3_nt: TGTGCCAGCAAGACAGGGACATCCTACGAGCAGTACTTC
clone_size: .; v_call: TRBV11-1; d_call: TRBD1; j_call: TRBJ2-3; cdr3_aa: CASSDRGRTDTQYF; cdr3_nt: TGTGCCAGCAGCGACAGGGGGAGAACAGATACGCAGTATTTT
clone_size: .; v_call: TRBV5-1; d_call: .; j_call: TRBJ1-2; cdr3_aa: CASSLEGSGGYTF; cdr3_nt: TGCGCCAGCAGCTTGGAAGGGTCAGGGGGCTACACCTTC
clone_size: .; v_call: TRBV18; d_call: TRBD1; j_call: TRBJ1-4; cdr3_aa: CASSGDRVNEKLFF; cdr3_nt: TGTGCCAGCTCGGGGGACAGGGTGAATGAAAAACTGTTTTTT
clone_size: .; v_call: TRBV5-1; d_call: .; j_call: TRBJ2-3; cdr3_aa: CASSLYPTGQKYTDTQYF; cdr3_nt: TGCGCCAGCAGCTTGTACCCCACCGGCCAGAAGTACACAGATACGCAGTATTTT
clone_size: .; v_call: TRBV11-2; d_call: .; j_call: TRBJ2-1; cdr3_aa: CASSLGVLGYEQFF; cdr3_nt: TGTGCCAGCAGCTTAGGGGTCCTCGGCTATGAGCAGTTCTTC
clone_size: .; v_call: TRBV27; d_call: .; j_call: TRBJ1-1; cdr3_aa: CASTPFPRATEAFF; cdr3_nt: TGTGCCAGCACCCCCTTTCCGAGGGCCACTGAAGCTTTCTTT
clone_size: .; v_call: TRBV19; d_call: TRBD2; j_call: TRBJ2-5; cdr3_aa: CASSPNPFVLAGGGETQYF; cdr3_nt: TGTGCCAGTAGTCCGAACCCGTTTGTACTAGCGGGAGGGGGAGAGACCCAGTACTTC
clone_size: .; v_call: TRBV12-3/TRBV12-4; d_call: .; j_call: TRBJ2-5; cdr3_aa: CASSLKQETQYF; cdr3_nt: TGTGCCAGCAGTTTAAAACAAGAGACCCAGTACTTC
clone_size: .; v_call: TRBV9; d_call: .; j_call: TRBJ2-3; cdr3_aa: CASSVGVPSTDTQYF; cdr3_nt: TGTGCCAGCAGCGTAGGGGTGCCAAGCACAGATACGCAGTATTTT
clone_size: .; v_call: TRBV6-5; d_call: .; j_call: TRBJ1-5; cdr3_aa: CASRLQSNQPQHF; cdr3_nt: TGTGCCAGCAGATTACAGAGCAATCAGCCCCAGCATTTT
clone_size: .; v_call: TRBV9; d_call: TRBD1; j_call: TRBJ1-6; cdr3_aa: CASSDGQGGNSPLHF; cdr3_nt: TGTGCCAGCAGCGACGGACAGGGGGGCAATTCACCCCTCCACTTT
clone_size: .; v_call: TRBV10-1; d_call: .; j_call: TRBJ2-1; cdr3_aa: CASSPGPTNEQFF; cdr3_nt: TGCGCCAGCAGCCCGGGGCCGACCAATGAGCAGTTCTTC
clone_size: .; v_call: TRBV12-2; d_call: .; j_call: TRBJ2-7; cdr3_aa: CASRLVFTDGQDSTASFSYEQYF; cdr3_nt: TGTGCAAGTCGCTTAGTATTTACCGACGGCCAAGATTCGACAGCTTCCTTTTCCTACGAGCAGTACTTC
clone_size: .; v_call: TRBV2; d_call: .; j_call: TRBJ1-5; cdr3_aa: CASSTQGNQPQHF; cdr3_nt: TGTGCCAGCAGTACCCAGGGGAATCAGCCCCAGCATTTT
clone_size: .; v_call: TRBV7-8; d_call: TRBD1; j_call: TRBJ1-6; cdr3_aa: CASSSRYGQADSPLHF; cdr3_nt: TGTGCCAGCAGCTCGCGATACGGACAGGCCGATTCACCCCTCCACTTT
clone_size: .; v_call: TRBV10-2; d_call: TRBD2; j_call: TRBJ2-3; cdr3_aa: CASSESSSAGGGDTQYF; cdr3_nt: TGCGCCAGCAGTGAGTCGAGTTCGGCGGGAGGAGGAGATACGCAGTATTTT
clone_size: .; v_call: TRBV30; d_call: .; j_call: TRBJ1-2; cdr3_aa: CAWSERQGDGYTF; cdr3_nt: TGTGCCTGGAGTGAGCGTCAGGGAGATGGCTACACCTTC
clone_size: .; v_call: TRBV13; d_call: .; j_call: TRBJ2-7; cdr3_aa: CASSRDPSPEQYF; cdr3_nt: TGTGCCAGCAGCCGAGACCCTTCGCCCGAGCAGTACTTC
clone_size: .; v_call: TRBV27; d_call: TRBD1; j_call: TRBJ2-7; cdr3_aa: CASSLGRGRFEQYF; cdr3_nt: TGTGCCAGCAGTTTAGGCAGGGGGCGCTTCGAGCAGTACTTC
clone_size: .; v_call: TRBV19; d_call: .; j_call: TRBJ1-3; cdr3_aa: CASSLGGSTSGNTIYF; cdr3_nt: TGTGCCAGTAGTCTCGGAGGGAGTACCTCTGGAAACACCATATATTTT
clone_size: .; v_call: TRBV7-9; d_call: .; j_call: TRBJ2-1; cdr3_aa: CASSPRNNEQFF; cdr3_nt: TGTGCCAGCAGCCCCCGGAACAATGAGCAGTTCTTC
clone_size: .; v_call: TRBV2; d_call: TRBD1; j_call: TRBJ2-4; cdr3_aa: CASSGADRDALNIQYF; cdr3_nt: TGTGCCAGCAGTGGGGCGGACAGGGACGCCTTAAACATTCAGTACTTC
clone_size: .; v_call: TRBV5-1; d_call: .; j_call: TRBJ2-5; cdr3_aa: CASSLDSTGTQYF; cdr3_nt: TGCGCCAGCAGCTTGGACTCCACGGGGACCCAGTACTTC
clone_size: .; v_call: TRBV7-2; d_call: TRBD2; j_call: TRBJ2-1; cdr3_aa: CASSPRGREGKDYNEQFF; cdr3_nt: TGTGCCAGCAGCCCAAGGGGGCGGGAGGGGAAGGATTACAATGAGCAGTTCTTC
clone_size: .; v_call: TRBV15; d_call: .; j_call: TRBJ2-6; cdr3_aa: CATSSRDQGRSGANVLTF; cdr3_nt: TGTGCCACCAGCAGCCGGGACCAAGGGCGATCTGGGGCCAACGTCCTGACTTTC
clone_size: .; v_call: TRBV7-8; d_call: .; j_call: TRBJ1-4; cdr3_aa: CASSPRGPGRIATNEKLFF; cdr3_nt: TGTGCCAGCAGCCCACGGGGGCCAGGACGGATTGCAACTAATGAAAAACTGTTTTTT
clone_size: .; v_call: TRBV5-1; d_call: TRBD1; j_call: TRBJ1-2; cdr3_aa: CASSLADRGHGYTF; cdr3_nt: TGCGCCAGCAGCTTGGCGGACAGGGGGCACGGCTACACCTTC
clone_size: .; v_call: TRBV28; d_call: TRBD1; j_call: TRBJ2-3; cdr3_aa: CASSRDRGRADTQYF; cdr3_nt: TGTGCCAGCAGCCGGGACAGGGGGCGGGCAGATACGCAGTATTTT
clone_size: .; v_call: TRBV19; d_call: TRBD1; j_call: TRBJ2-3; cdr3_aa: CASSIVGTGPDTQYF; cdr3_nt: TGTGCCAGTAGTATAGTCGGGACAGGTCCAGATACGCAGTATTTT
clone_size: .; v_call: TRBV9; d_call: TRBD1; j_call: TRBJ2-7; cdr3_aa: CASSTPRTGGREQYF; cdr3_nt: TGTGCCAGCAGCACACCTCGGACAGGGGGCCGCGAGCAGTACTTC
clone_size: once; v_call: TRBV25-1; d_call: .; j_call: TRBJ2-7; cdr3_aa: CASSDFNDSPYEQYF; cdr3_nt: TGTGCCAGCAGTGACTTTAATGACAGCCCCTACGAGCAGTACTTC
clone_size: .; v_call: TRBV19; d_call: .; j_call: TRBJ1-4; cdr3_aa: CASLPTGRSWEKLFF; cdr3_nt: TGTGCCAGCCTCCCGACGGGGCGGTCGTGGGAAAAACTGTTTTTT
clone_size: .; v_call: TRBV5-6; d_call: .; j_call: TRBJ2-7; cdr3_aa: CASSLWPGAYEQYF; cdr3_nt: TGTGCCAGCAGCTTGTGGCCAGGCGCATACGAGCAGTACTTC
clone_size: .; v_call: TRBV5-1; d_call: TRBD2; j_call: TRBJ2-3; cdr3_aa: CASSLAMVAGPTDTQYF; cdr3_nt: TGCGCCAGCAGCTTGGCCATGGTAGCGGGACCCACAGATACGCAGTATTTT
clone_size: .; v_call: TRBV27; d_call: TRBD1; j_call: TRBJ2-1; cdr3_aa: CASSFTGVNEQFF; cdr3_nt: TGTGCCAGCAGTTTCACAGGGGTAAATGAGCAGTTCTTC